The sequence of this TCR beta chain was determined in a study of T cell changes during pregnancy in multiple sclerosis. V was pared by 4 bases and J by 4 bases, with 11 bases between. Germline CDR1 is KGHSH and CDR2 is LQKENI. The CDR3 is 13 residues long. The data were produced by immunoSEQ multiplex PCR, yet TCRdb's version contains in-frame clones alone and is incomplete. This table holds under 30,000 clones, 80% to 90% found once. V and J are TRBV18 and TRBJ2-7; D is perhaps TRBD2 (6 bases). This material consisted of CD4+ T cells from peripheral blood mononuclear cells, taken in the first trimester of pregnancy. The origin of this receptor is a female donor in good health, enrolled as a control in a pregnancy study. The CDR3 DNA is TGTGCCAGCTCACGGGACTCACCTTACGAGCAGTACTTC. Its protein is CASSRDSPYEQYF. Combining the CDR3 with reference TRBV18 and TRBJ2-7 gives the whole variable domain NAGVMQNPRHLVRRRGQEARLRCSPMKGHSHVYWYRQLPEEGLKFMVYLQKENIIDESGMPKERFSAEFPKEGPSILRIQQVVRGDSAAYFCASSRDSPYEQYFGPGTRLTVT.